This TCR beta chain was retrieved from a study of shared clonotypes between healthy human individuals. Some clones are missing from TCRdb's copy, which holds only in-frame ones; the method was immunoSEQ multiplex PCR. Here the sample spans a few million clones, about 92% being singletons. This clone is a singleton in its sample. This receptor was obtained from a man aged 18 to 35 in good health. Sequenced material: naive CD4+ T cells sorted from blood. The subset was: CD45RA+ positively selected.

CDR3 sequence reads: CASSLFLAGADTQYF. In DNA form, the CDR3 reads TGCGCCAGCAGCTTGTTTCTAGCGGGGGCTGATACGCAGTATTTT. The rearrangement joins TRBV5-1 to TRBJ2-3; 10 nucleotides line up with TRBD2. V lost 1 base to trimming and J lost 6 bases; unmatched junction nucleotides: 5. Germline CDR1 and CDR2: SGHRS and YFSETQ. CDR3 length: 15 amino acids. Based on the CDR3 plus reference TRBV5-1 and TRBJ2-3, the full variable domain is KAGVTQTPRYLIKTRGQQVTLSCSPISGHRSVSWYQQTPGQGLQFLFEYFSETQRNKGNFPGRFSGRQFSNSRSEMNVSTLELGDSALYLCASSLFLAGADTQYFGPGTRLTVL.